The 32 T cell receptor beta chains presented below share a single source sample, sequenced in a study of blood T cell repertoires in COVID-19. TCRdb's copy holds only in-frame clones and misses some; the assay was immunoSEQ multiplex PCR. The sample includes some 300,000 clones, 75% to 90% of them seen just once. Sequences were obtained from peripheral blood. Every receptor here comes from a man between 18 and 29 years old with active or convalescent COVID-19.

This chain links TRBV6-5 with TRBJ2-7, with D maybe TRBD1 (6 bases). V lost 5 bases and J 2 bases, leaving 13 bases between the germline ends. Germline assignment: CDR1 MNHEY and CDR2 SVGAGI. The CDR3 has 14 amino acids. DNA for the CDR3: TGTGCCAGCAGTCCCCCAGGGGACACCTACGAGCAGTACTTC. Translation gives CASSPPGDTYEQYF.

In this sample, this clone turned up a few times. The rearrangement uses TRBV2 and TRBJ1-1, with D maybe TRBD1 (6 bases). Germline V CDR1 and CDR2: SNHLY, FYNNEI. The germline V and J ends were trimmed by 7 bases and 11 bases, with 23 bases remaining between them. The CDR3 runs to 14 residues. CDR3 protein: CASMWVIGGRGAFF. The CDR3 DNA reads TGTGCCAGCATGTGGGTAATCGGGGGGCGAGGGGCTTTCTTT.

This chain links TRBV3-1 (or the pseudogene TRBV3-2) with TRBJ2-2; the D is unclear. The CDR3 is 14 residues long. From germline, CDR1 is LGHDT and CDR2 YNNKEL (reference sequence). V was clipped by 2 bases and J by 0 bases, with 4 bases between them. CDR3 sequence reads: CASSQYSNTGELFF. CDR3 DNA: TGTGCCAGCAGCCAATACTCGAACACCGGGGAGCTGTTTTTT.

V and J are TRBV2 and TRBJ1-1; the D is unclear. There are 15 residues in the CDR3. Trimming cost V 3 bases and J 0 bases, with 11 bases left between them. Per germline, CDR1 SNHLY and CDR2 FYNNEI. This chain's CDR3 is CASSDIVPMNTEAFF. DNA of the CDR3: TGTGCCAGCAGTGATATAGTCCCCATGAACACTGAAGCTTTCTTT.

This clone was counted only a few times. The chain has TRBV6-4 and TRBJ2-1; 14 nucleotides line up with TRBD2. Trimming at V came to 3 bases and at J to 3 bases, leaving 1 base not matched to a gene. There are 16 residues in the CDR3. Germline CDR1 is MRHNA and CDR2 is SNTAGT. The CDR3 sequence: CASSDGTSGSYNEQFF. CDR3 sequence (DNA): TGTGCCAGCAGTGATGGGACTAGCGGGAGCTACAATGAGCAGTTCTTC.

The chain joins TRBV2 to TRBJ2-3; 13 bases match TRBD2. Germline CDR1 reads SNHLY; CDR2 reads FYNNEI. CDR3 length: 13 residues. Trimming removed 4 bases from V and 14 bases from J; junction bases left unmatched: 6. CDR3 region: CASSGTSGGAPYF. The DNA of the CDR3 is TGTGCCAGCAGTGGGACTAGCGGGGGCGCACCGTATTTT.

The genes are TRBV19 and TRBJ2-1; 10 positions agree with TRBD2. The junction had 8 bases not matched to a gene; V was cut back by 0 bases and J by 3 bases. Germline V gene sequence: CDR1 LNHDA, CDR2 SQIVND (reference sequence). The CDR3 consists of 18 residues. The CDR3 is CASSIDWSAGGDYNEQFF. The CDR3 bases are TGTGCCAGTAGTATAGATTGGTCAGCGGGAGGGGACTACAATGAGCAGTTCTTC.

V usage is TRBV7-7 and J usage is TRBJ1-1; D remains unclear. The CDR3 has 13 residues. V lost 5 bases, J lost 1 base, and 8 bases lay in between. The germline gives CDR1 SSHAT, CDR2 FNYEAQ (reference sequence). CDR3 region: CASSLPGNTEAFF. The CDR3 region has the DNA TGTGCCAGCAGCCTCCCGGGGAACACTGAAGCTTTCTTT.

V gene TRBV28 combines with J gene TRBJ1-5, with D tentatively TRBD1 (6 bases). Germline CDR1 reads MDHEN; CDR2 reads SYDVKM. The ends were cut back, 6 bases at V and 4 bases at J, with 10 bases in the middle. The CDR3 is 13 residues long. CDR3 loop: CASSDRPNQPQHF. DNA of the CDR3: TGTGCCAGCAGCGACAGGCCGAATCAGCCCCAGCATTTT.

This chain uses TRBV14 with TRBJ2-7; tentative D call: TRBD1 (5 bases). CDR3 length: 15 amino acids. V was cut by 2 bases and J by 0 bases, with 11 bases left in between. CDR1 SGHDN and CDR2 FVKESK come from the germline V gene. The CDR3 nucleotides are TGTGCCAGCAGCCAACTCTTCAGGGACTCCTACGAGCAGTACTTC. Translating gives CASSQLFRDSYEQYF.

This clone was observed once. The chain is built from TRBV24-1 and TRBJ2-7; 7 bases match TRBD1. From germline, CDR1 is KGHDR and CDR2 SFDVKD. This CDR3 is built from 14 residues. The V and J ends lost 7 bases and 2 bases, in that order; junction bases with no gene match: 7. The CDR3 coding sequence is TGTGCCACCAGCTCCGGACAGGATCCCTACGAGCAGTACTTC. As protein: CATSSGQDPYEQYF.

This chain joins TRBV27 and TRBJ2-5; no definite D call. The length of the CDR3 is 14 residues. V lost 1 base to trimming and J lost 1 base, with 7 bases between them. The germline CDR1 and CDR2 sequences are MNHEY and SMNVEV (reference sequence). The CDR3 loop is CASSLWATQETQYF. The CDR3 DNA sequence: TGTGCCAGCAGTTTATGGGCCACCCAAGAGACCCAGTACTTC.

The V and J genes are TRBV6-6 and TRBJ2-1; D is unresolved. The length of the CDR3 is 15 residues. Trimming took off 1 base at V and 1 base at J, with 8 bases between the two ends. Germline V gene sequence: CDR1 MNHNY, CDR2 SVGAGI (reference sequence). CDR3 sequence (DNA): TGTGCCAGCAGTTACTTAGTTACTTCCTACAATGAGCAGTTCTTC. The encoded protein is CASSYLVTSYNEQFF.

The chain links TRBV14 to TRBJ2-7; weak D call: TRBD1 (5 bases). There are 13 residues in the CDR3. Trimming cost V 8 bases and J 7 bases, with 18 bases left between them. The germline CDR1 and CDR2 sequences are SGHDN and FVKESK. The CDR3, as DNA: TGTGCCAGCGGGAACAGGTGGATGAGGGAGCAGTACTTC. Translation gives CASGNRWMREQYF. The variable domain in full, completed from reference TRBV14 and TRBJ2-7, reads EAGVTQFPSHSVIEKGQTVTLRCDPISGHDNLYWYRRVMGKEIKFLLHFVKESKQDESGMPNNRFLAERTGGTYSTLKVQPAELEDSGVYFCASGNRWMREQYFGPGTRLTVT.

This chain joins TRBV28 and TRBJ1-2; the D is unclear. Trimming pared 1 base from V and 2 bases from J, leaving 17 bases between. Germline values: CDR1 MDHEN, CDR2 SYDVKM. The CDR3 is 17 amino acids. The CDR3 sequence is CASSLFGVPDGNYGYTF. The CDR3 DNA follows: TGTGCCAGCAGTTTATTCGGGGTGCCAGACGGAAACTATGGCTACACCTTC.

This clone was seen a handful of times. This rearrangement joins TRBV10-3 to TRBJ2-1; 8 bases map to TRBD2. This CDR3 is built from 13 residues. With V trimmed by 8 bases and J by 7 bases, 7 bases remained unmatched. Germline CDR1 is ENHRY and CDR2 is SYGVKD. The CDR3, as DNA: TGTGCCATCTCGAGCGGGAGTTTGAATGAGCAGTTCTTC. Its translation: CAISSGSLNEQFF.

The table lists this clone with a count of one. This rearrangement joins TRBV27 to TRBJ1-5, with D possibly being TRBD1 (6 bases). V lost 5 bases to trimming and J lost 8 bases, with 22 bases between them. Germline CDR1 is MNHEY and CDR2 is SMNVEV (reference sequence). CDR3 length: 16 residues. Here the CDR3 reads CASSPGVLQLVEPQHF. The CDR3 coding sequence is TGTGCCAGCAGTCCAGGGGTTTTGCAACTCGTGGAGCCCCAGCATTTT.

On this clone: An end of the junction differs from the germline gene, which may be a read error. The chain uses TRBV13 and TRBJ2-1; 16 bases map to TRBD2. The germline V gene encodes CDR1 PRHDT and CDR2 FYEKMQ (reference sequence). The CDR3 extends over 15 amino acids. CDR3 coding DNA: TGTGCCAGCAGCCTAGGGACTAGCGGGAGGGTAGAGCAGTTCTTC. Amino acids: CASSLGTSGRVEQFF.

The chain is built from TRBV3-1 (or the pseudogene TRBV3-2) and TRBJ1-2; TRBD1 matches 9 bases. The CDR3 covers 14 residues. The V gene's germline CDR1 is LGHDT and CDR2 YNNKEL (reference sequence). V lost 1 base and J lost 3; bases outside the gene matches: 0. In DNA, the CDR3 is TGTGCCAGCAGCCAAGGACAGGGGGACTATGGCTACACCTTC. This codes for CASSQGQGDYGYTF.

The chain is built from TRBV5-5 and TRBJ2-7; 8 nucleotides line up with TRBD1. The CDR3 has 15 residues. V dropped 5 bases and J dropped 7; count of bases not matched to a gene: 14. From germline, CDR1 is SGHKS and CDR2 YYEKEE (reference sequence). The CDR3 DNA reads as TGTGCCAGCAGGCTCTTAATCGACAGGGGCAAAGAGCAGTACTTC. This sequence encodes CASRLLIDRGKEQYF. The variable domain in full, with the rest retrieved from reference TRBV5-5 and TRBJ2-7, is DAGVTQSPTHLIKTRGQQVTLRCSPISGHKSVSWYQQVLGQGPQFIFQYYEKEERGRGNFPDRFSARQFPNYSSELNVNALLLGDSALYLCASRLLIDRGKEQYFGPGTRLTVT.

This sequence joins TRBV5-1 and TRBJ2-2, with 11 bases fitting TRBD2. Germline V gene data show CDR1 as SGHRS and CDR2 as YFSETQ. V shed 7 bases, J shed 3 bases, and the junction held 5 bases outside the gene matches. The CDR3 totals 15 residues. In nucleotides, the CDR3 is TGCGCCAGCGCCGGGACTAGCGGTTACACCGGGGAGCTGTTTTTT. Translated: CASAGTSGYTGELFF.

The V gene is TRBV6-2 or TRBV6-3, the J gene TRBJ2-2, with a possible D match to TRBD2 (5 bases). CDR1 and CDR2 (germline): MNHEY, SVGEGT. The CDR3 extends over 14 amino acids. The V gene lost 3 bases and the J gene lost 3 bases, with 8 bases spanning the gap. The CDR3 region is CASSYTRDTGELFF. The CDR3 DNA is TGTGCCAGCAGTTATACGAGGGACACCGGGGAGCTGTTTTTT.

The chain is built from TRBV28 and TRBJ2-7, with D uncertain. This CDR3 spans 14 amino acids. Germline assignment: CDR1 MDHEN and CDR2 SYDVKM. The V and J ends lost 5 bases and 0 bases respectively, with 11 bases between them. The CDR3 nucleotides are TGTGCCAGCAGTAGTTGGGCCCTCTCCTACGAGCAGTACTTC. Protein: CASSSWALSYEQYF.

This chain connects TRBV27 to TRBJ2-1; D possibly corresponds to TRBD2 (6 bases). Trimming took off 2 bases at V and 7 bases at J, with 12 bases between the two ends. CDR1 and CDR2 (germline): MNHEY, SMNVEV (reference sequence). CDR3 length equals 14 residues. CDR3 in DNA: TGTGCCAGCAGTTTAACCGGGAGAACGAATGAGCAGTTCTTC. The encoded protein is CASSLTGRTNEQFF.

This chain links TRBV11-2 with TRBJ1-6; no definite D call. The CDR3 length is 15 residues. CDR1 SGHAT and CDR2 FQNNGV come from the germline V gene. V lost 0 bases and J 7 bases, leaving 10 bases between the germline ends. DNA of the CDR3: TGTGCCAGCAGCTTAGATCCTCAGCGGAATTCACCCCTCCACTTT. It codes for CASSLDPQRNSPLHF.

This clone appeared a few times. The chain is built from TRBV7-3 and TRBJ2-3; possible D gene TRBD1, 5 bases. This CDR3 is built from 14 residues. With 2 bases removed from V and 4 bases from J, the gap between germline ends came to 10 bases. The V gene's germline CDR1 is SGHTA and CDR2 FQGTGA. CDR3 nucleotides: TGTGCCAGCAGCTTACAACCAGGGCCAGATACGCAGTATTTT. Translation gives CASSLQPGPDTQYF.

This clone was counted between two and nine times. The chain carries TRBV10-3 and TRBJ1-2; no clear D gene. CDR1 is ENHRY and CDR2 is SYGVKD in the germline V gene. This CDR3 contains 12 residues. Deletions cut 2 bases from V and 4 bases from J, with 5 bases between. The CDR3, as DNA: TGTGCCATCAGTGAGCGCAGCTATGGCTACACCTTC. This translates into CAISERSYGYTF.

The CDR3 loop reads CASSPMHTSGSTGELFF. DNA of the CDR3: TGTGCCAGCAGCCCTATGCATACTAGCGGGAGCACCGGGGAGCTGTTTTTT. The chain carries TRBV6-4 and TRBJ2-2; 11 positions match TRBD2. This CDR3 contains 17 residues. The germline gives CDR1 MRHNA, CDR2 SNTAGT. Trimming took 6 bases from V and 4 from J; bases not matched to a gene: 10.

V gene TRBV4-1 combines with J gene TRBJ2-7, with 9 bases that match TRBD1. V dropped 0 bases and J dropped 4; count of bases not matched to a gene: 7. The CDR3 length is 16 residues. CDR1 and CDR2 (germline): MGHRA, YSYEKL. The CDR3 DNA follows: TGCGCCAGCAGCCAAGAAGAGGGGACAGGGTTTTACGAGCAGTACTTC. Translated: CASSQEEGTGFYEQYF.

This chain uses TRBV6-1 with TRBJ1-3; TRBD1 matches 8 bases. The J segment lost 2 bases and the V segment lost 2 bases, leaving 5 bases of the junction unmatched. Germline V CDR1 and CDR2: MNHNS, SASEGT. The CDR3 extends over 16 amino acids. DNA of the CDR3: TGTGCCAGCAGTGAACAACAGGGGGACACTGGAAACACCATATATTTT. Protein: CASSEQQGDTGNTIYF.

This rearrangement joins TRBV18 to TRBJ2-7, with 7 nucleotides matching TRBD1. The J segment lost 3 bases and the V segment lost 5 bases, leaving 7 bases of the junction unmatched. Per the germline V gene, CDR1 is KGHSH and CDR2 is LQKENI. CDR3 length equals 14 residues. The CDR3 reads CASSAFDRDYEQYF. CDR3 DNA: TGTGCCAGCTCAGCATTCGACAGGGACTACGAGCAGTACTTC. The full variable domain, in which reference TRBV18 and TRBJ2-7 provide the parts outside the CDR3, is NAGVMQNPRHLVRRRGQEARLRCSPMKGHSHVYWYRQLPEEGLKFMVYLQKENIIDESGMPKERFSAEFPKEGPSILRIQQVVRGDSAAYFCASSAFDRDYEQYFGPGTRLTVT.

CDR3 loop: CASSQDVGERVDTQYF. Written as DNA, the CDR3 is TGTGCCAGCAGCCAAGATGTGGGAGAGAGGGTGGATACGCAGTATTTT. J is TRBJ2-3 and V is TRBV3-1 (or the pseudogene TRBV3-2); the D gene is possibly TRBD2 (5 bases). The length of the CDR3 is 16 residues. V gave up 0 bases and J gave up 6 bases, with 16 bases separating them. Germline V gene data show CDR1 as LGHDT and CDR2 as YNNKEL (reference sequence).